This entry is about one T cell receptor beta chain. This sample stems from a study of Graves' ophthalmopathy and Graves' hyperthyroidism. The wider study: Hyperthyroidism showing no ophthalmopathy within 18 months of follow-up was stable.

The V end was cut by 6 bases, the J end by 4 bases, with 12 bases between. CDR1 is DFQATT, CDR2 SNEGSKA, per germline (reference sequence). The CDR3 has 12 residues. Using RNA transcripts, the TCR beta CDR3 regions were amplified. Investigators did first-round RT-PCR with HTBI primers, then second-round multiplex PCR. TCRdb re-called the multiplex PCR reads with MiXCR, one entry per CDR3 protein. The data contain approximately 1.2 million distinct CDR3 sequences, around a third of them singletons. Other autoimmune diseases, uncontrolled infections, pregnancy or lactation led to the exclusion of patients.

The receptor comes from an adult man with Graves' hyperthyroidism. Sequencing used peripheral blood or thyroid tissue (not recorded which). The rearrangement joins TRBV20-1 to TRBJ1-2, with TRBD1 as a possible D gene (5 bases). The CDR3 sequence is CSARQSSYGYTF. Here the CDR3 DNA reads TGCAGTGCGCGACAGAGCTCCTATGGCTACACCTTC.